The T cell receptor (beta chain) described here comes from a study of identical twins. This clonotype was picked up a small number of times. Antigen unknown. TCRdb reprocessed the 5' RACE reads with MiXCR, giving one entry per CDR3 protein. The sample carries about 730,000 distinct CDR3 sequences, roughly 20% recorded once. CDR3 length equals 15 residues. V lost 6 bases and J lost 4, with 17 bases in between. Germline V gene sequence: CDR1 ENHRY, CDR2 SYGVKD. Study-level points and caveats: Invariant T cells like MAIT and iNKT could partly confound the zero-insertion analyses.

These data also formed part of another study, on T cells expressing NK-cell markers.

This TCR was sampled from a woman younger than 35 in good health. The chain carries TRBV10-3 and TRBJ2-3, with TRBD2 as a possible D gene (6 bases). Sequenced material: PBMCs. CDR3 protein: CAIRPFGGTPDTQYF. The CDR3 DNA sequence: TGTGCCATCAGACCTTTTGGGGGGACGCCAGATACGCAGTATTTT.